The clone carrying this T cell receptor beta chain occurred a few times. Its target is not known. PCR employed 60 Vbeta and 13 Jbeta primers. Data came from immunoSEQ multiplex PCR; TCRdb stores just in-frame clones and leaves some out. The data contain some 200,000 clones, more than 60% of them seen just once; the ten biggest clones take up roughly 2.5%. V lost 4 bases, J lost 2 bases, and 6 bases stayed unmatched. The CDR3 has 15 amino acids. Per germline, CDR1 MGHRA and CDR2 YSYEKL. The data are from a study of cytomegalovirus exposure and HLA in healthy donors. General study findings and limits: Earlier results showed most TCR beta V segments being productive about 90% or about 30% of the time.

Sample: PBMCs. This TCR was recovered from a woman aged 60-70 years in good health and CMV-seropositive. The chain links TRBV4-1 to TRBJ2-3, with 7 bases matching TRBD1. CDR3 in amino acids: CASSPQQGNTDTQYF. CDR3 sequence (DNA): TGCGCCAGCAGCCCTCAACAGGGGAACACAGATACGCAGTATTTT.